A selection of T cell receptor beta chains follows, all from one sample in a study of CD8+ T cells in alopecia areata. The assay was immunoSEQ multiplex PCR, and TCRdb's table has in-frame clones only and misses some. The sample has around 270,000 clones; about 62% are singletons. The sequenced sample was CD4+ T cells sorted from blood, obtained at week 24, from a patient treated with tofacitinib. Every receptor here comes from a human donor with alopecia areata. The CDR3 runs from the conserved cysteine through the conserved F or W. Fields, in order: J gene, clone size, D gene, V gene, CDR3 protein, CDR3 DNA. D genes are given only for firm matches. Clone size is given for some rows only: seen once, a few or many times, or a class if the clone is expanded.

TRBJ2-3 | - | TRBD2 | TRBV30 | CASSIAGDSTDTQYF | TGTGCCTCCTCCATAGCGGGGGATAGCACAGATACGCAGTATTTT
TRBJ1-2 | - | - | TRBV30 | CAWTRNDYGYTF | TGTGCCTGGACTCGGAACGACTATGGCTACACCTTC
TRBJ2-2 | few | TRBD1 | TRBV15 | CATSRTGLGELFF | TGTGCCACCAGCCGGACAGGGCTCGGGGAGCTGTTTTTT
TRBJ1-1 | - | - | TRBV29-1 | CSVRVGRTEAFF | TGCAGCGTTCGAGTGGGACGGACTGAAGCTTTCTTT
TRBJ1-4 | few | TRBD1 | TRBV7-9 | CASSLGRGKLFF | TGTGCCAGCAGCTTAGGCAGGGGGAAACTGTTTTTT
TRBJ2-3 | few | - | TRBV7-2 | CASSYPGGTDTQYF | TGTGCCAGCAGCTACCCGGGGGGCACAGATACGCAGTATTTT
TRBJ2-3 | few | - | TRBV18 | CASSPGGTDTQYF | TGTGCCAGCTCACCGGGAGGCACAGATACGCAGTATTTT
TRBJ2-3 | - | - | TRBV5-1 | CASSLGIVSTDTQYF | TGCGCCAGCAGCTTGGGTATAGTTAGCACAGATACGCAGTATTTT
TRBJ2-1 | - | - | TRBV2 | CASSEVLPGHSEQFF | TGTGCCAGCAGTGAAGTCCTCCCCGGGCACTCTGAGCAGTTCTTC
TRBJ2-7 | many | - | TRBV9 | CASSGSSYEQYF | TGTGCCAGCAGCGGGAGCTCCTACGAGCAGTACTTC
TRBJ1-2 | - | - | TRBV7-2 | CASSLVSGDGYTF | TGTGCCAGCAGCTTAGTCTCGGGGGATGGCTACACCTTC
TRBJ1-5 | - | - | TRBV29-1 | CSVEVGDQPQHF | TGCAGCGTTGAAGTGGGGGATCAGCCCCAGCATTTT
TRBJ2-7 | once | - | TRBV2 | CASSGRFYEQYF | TGTGCCAGCAGTGGACGGTTCTACGAGCAGTACTTC
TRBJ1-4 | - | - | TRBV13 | CASKDSGEKLFF | TGTGCCAGCAAAGATAGTGGTGAAAAACTGTTTTTT
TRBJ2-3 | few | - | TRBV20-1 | CSATTDTQYF | TGCAGTGCTACTACAGATACGCAGTATTTT
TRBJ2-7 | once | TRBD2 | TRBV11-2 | CASRRGLAGDEQYF | TGTGCCAGCCGACGTGGACTAGCGGGGGACGAGCAGTACTTC
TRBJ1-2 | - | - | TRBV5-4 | CASSLEPNSNYGYTF | TGTGCCAGCAGCTTGGAACCGAATTCTAACTATGGCTACACCTTC
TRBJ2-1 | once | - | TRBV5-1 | CASSLGSYDNEQFF | TGCGCCAGCAGCTTGGGTTCATACGACAATGAGCAGTTCTTC
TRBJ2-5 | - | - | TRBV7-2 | CASSFGGQQETQYF | TGTGCCAGCAGCTTCGGGGGACAGCAAGAGACCCAGTACTTC
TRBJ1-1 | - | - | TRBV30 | CAWSRQASTEAFF | TGTGCCTGGAGTAGACAGGCGTCCACTGAAGCTTTCTTT
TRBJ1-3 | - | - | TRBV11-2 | CASSLEIMRRTGNTIYF | TGTGCCAGCAGCTTAGAGATCATGAGGCGGACCGGAAACACCATATATTTT
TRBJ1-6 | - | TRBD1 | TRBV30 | CAWSVGTVPNSPLHF | TGTGCCTGGAGTGTTGGGACAGTACCGAATTCACCCCTCCACTTT